The 20 T cell receptor beta chains in this list originate from one sample, sequenced in a study of T-cell reconstitution after alpha-beta-depleted transplantation in children. As it was prepared, the TCRbeta library received unique molecular identifiers. Each CDR3 protein gets one entry after TCRdb re-called the PCR reads with MiXCR. In the table there are around 580,000 distinct CDR3 sequences, around 27% of which are singletons. The sample consisted of PBMCs, taken before TCRalphabeta/CD19-depleted stem cell transplant. These receptors originate from a boy less than two years old with Wiskott-Aldrich syndrome, due to receive a stem cell transplant.

The gene calls are TRBV20-1 and TRBJ2-1; D is perhaps TRBD2 (6 bases). The CDR3 covers 15 residues. V lost 3 bases to trimming and J lost 2 bases, with 14 bases between them. Germline V gene data show CDR1 as DFQATT and CDR2 as SNEGSKA (reference sequence). The chain's CDR3 is CSASVGTLPYNEQFF. CDR3 DNA sequence: TGCAGTGCTAGTGTTGGGACTTTACCCTACAATGAGCAGTTCTTC.

This clonotype was seen more than once but under ten times. The J gene is TRBJ2-7, the V gene TRBV5-1; 7 nucleotides agree with TRBD2. The CDR3 extends over 15 amino acids. The V gene end was trimmed by 0 bases and the J gene end by 2 bases; junction bases not matched to a gene: 5. Per the germline V gene, CDR1 is SGHRS and CDR2 is YFSETQ. CDR3 in amino acids: CASSLVSGDTYEQYF. CDR3 DNA: TGCGCCAGCAGCTTGGTAAGCGGGGATACCTACGAGCAGTACTTC.

This clonotype has more than one count but fewer than ten. The rearrangement uses TRBV20-1 and TRBJ1-1, with 11 bases lining up with TRBD1. CDR3 length equals 11 residues. The V gene's germline CDR1 is DFQATT and CDR2 SNEGSKA (reference sequence). The V segment lost 5 bases and the J segment 11 bases; nucleotides outside the gene matches: 4. CDR3 sequence (DNA): TGCAGTGCTGGACAGGGGGCACGGGCTTTCTTT. The encoded protein is CSAGQGARAFF.

The V call is TRBV7-8, the J call TRBJ2-3, with a possible D match to TRBD2 (6 bases). The CDR3 has 15 residues. Trimming stripped 6 bases from V and 1 base from J, with 14 bases between. The V gene's germline CDR1 is SGHVS and CDR2 FQNEAQ. The CDR3 loop reads CASSLGGWGTDTQYF. CDR3 bases: TGTGCCAGCAGTCTCGGGGGTTGGGGCACAGATACGCAGTATTTT.

The rearrangement links TRBV5-1 to TRBJ2-7, with TRBD1 identical over 8 bases. The CDR3 sequence is 15 residues long. The J segment lost 4 bases and the V segment lost 4 bases, leaving 10 bases of the junction unmatched. Germline V gives CDR1 SGHRS, CDR2 YFSETQ. The CDR3 protein is CASSQAMTGAYEQYF. CDR3 nucleotide sequence: TGCGCCAGCAGCCAAGCGATGACAGGGGCATACGAGCAGTACTTC.

The chain links TRBV2 to TRBJ2-3, with D perhaps matching TRBD2 (6 bases). The CDR3 has 18 amino acids. V gave up 5 bases and J gave up 1 base, with 22 bases separating them. CDR1 is SNHLY, CDR2 FYNNEI, per germline. This CDR3 reads CASSIWRGEPEGTDTQYF. The CDR3 nucleotides read TGTGCCAGCAGTATCTGGCGGGGAGAACCCGAGGGCACAGATACGCAGTATTTT. The full variable domain, its missing parts supplied by reference TRBV2 and TRBJ2-3, is EPEVTQTPSHQVTQMGQEVILRCVPISNHLYFYWYRQILGQKVEFLVSFYNNEISEKSEIFDDQFSVERPDGSNFTLKIRSTKLEDSAMYFCASSIWRGEPEGTDTQYFGPGTRLTVL.

Written as DNA, the CDR3 is TGTGCCAGCAGCCTAGGGGGCGCATTGGATACGCAGTATTTT. Its translation is CASSLGGALDTQYF. The V call is TRBV5-5, the J call TRBJ2-3; 7 nucleotides align to TRBD1. The CDR3 is 14 amino acids. The V gene end was trimmed by 4 bases and the J gene end by 6 bases; junction bases not matched to a gene: 8. Per germline, CDR1 SGHKS and CDR2 YYEKEE (reference sequence).

CDR3 loop: CSVALAIDEQFF. Written as DNA, the CDR3 is TGCAGCGTTGCACTAGCTATCGATGAGCAGTTCTTC. The chain combines TRBV29-1 with TRBJ2-1; tentatively, D is TRBD2 (6 bases). CDR3 length: 12 residues. Germline CDR1 reads SQVTM; CDR2 reads ANQGSEA. Trimming cost V 4 bases and J 8 bases, with 12 bases left between them.

In this sample, this clonotype turned up once. This chain uses TRBV20-1 with TRBJ2-5; TRBD2 matches at 14 bases. CDR1 is DFQATT, CDR2 SNEGSKA, per germline (reference sequence). The CDR3 sequence is 16 residues long. The junction had 8 bases not matched to a gene; V was cut back by 4 bases and J by 4 bases. Here the CDR3 reads CSATRLAGGHRETQYF. CDR3 coding DNA: TGCAGTGCTACACGACTAGCGGGAGGGCATCGAGAGACCCAGTACTTC.

This clonotype came up a few times. This chain links TRBV5-1 with TRBJ2-2, with 8 bases fitting TRBD1. CDR1 is SGHRS and CDR2 is YFSETQ in the germline V gene. This CDR3 spans 18 amino acids. Trimming removed 4 bases from V and 4 bases from J; junction bases left unmatched: 15. The CDR3 DNA reads TGCGCCAGCAGCCTACTCGCCAATGGACAGGGCCTCACCGGGGAGCTGTTTTTT. Its translation is CASSLLANGQGLTGELFF.

The chain links TRBV18 to TRBJ2-3; tentative D call: TRBD1 (5 bases). Germline CDR1 reads KGHSH; CDR2 reads LQKENI. The CDR3 totals 19 residues. Trimming took 1 base from V and 2 from J, leaving 22 bases between them. In nucleotides, the CDR3 is TGTGCCAGCTCACCACTGGGAATTCTGCGTTTAGGGGACACAGATACGCAGTATTTT. Translating gives CASSPLGILRLGDTDTQYF. The variable domain in full, with the rest retrieved from reference TRBV18 and TRBJ2-3, is NAGVMQNPRHLVRRRGQEARLRCSPMKGHSHVYWYRQLPEEGLKFMVYLQKENIIDESGMPKERFSAEFPKEGPSILRIQQVVRGDSAAYFCASSPLGILRLGDTDTQYFGPGTRLTVL.

This clonotype was observed many times. J is TRBJ2-1 and V is TRBV3-1; TRBD2 matches 8 bases. Germline V lookup: CDR1 LGHDT, CDR2 YNNKEL (reference sequence). The CDR3 runs to 15 residues. Trimming at V came to 1 base and at J to 2 bases, leaving 1 base not matched to a gene. CDR3 DNA sequence: TGTGCCAGCAGCCAAGTCGGGAGGGCCTACAATGAGCAGTTCTTC. Translated: CASSQVGRAYNEQFF.

There are a few counts of this clonotype. The chain combines TRBV20-1 with TRBJ1-3, with 7 positions matching TRBD1. Germline V gene data show CDR1 as DFQATT and CDR2 as SNEGSKA (reference sequence). CDR3 length: 16 amino acids. V lost 0 bases, J lost 3 bases, and 8 bases stayed unmatched. The DNA of the CDR3 is TGCAGTGCTAGAGATTCCGGAGGGGGCGGTGGAAACACCATATATTTT. It specifies CSARDSGGGGGNTIYF.

This clonotype was recorded once. The CDR3 reads CASSSDTGGEVETQYF. The CDR3 DNA sequence: TGTGCCAGCAGTTCGGACACAGGGGGCGAGGTGGAGACCCAGTACTTC. V and J are TRBV28 and TRBJ2-5, with TRBD1 matching 9 bases. V lost 4 bases and J lost 5; bases outside the gene matches: 11. The CDR3 is 16 residues long. The V gene's germline CDR1 is MDHEN and CDR2 SYDVKM.

This clonotype turned up a few times. The chain links TRBV10-2 to TRBJ2-7; no clear D. The CDR3 has 13 residues. Germline values: CDR1 WSHSY, CDR2 SAAADI. The ends were cut back, 0 bases at V and 7 bases at J, with 10 bases in the middle. This CDR3 reads CASSESGVGEQYF. The CDR3 coding sequence is TGCGCCAGCAGTGAGTCTGGTGTGGGGGAGCAGTACTTC.

The V and J genes are TRBV5-5 and TRBJ2-2; D not certain. This CDR3 comprises 16 residues. The ends were cut back, 0 bases at V and 2 bases at J, with 11 bases in the middle. CDR1 and CDR2 from the germline V gene are SGHKS and YYEKEE (reference sequence). The CDR3 DNA follows: TGTGCCAGCAGCTTGGCCAGCAGACGCAACACCGGGGAGCTGTTTTTT. Its protein product is CASSLASRRNTGELFF.

This clonotype was found a few times. The J gene is TRBJ2-5, the V gene TRBV28; 11 nucleotides line up with TRBD2. The V segment lost 2 bases and the J segment 1 base; nucleotides outside the gene matches: 9. The CDR3 is 18 residues long. Germline values: CDR1 MDHEN, CDR2 SYDVKM. The DNA of the CDR3 is TGTGCCAGCAGTTTAGGGTACGGGACTAGCGGAGTCCAAGAGACCCAGTACTTC. This translates into CASSLGYGTSGVQETQYF.

This clonotype was detected only a few times. The rearrangement uses TRBV15 and TRBJ2-1; 8 nucleotides match TRBD2. V shed 4 bases and J 5 bases; nucleotides not matched to a gene: 4. The CDR3 spans 14 residues. Germline-derived CDR1 and CDR2 are LNHNV and YYDKDF (reference sequence). This chain's CDR3 is CATSKGTRNNEQFF. DNA of the CDR3: TGTGCCACCAGCAAAGGGACTAGGAACAATGAGCAGTTCTTC.

This clonotype was detected many times. J is TRBJ2-3 and V is TRBV12-3 or TRBV12-4; TRBD2 matches at 11 bases. Losses at the gene ends were 6 bases for V and 1 base for J; bases not matched to a gene: 0. This CDR3 has 14 residues. The CDR3 sequence is CASRLAGGTDTQYF. For the CDR3, the DNA is TGTGCCAGCAGACTAGCGGGAGGCACAGATACGCAGTATTTT.

V usage is TRBV10-1 and J usage is TRBJ2-2, with D hard to call. Germline CDR1 WNHNN, CDR2 SYGVQD (reference sequence). The ends were cut back, 6 bases at V and 6 bases at J, with 8 bases in the middle. The CDR3 totals 12 residues. DNA of the CDR3: TGCGCCAGCAGCCGAGTTGCCGGGGAGCTGTTTTTT. This gives the protein CASSRVAGELFF.